This is a list of T cell receptor beta chains from one sample in a study of early T cells in non-severe SARS-CoV-2 infection. MiXCR, applied by TCRdb to the 5' RACE reads, yields one record per CDR3 protein. Among more than 75,000 distinct CDR3 sequences listed, about 14% were seen once. The source material was whole blood. These receptor sequences come from an adult who was a healthcare worker with PCR-confirmed SARS-CoV-2 infection or an uninfected control (not recorded which). The CDR3 runs from the conserved cysteine through the conserved F or W. A D gene is named only where the DNA matches it firmly. Not every row has a clone size; where given, it reads once, few, many or a size class.

>many|TRBJ1-4|-|TRBV10-3
CAISDRGSANEKLFF
TGTGCCATCAGTGATCGGGGATCGGCTAATGAAAAACTGTTTTTT
>-|TRBJ2-5|TRBD1|TRBV20-1
CSAESGTGFQETQYF
TGCAGTGCTGAGTCTGGGACAGGCTTCCAAGAGACCCAGTACTTC
>few|TRBJ2-3|TRBD1|TRBV7-9
CASSPSGTGVNTQYF
TGTGCCAGCAGCCCCTCAGGGACAGGGGTAAATACGCAGTATTTT
>-|TRBJ2-3|TRBD2|TRBV9
CASSVLAGGLDTQYF
TGTGCCAGCAGCGTATTAGCGGGGGGTTTAGATACGCAGTATTTT
>few|TRBJ1-4|-|TRBV11-2
CASSPRGHDATNEKLFF
TGTGCCAGCAGCCCCCGTGGTCATGATGCAACTAATGAAAAACTGTTTTTT
>many|TRBJ1-2|-|TRBV24-1
CATSDSSRALRGNGYTF
TGTGCCACCAGTGATTCTTCCCGGGCCCTTCGTGGGAATGGCTACACCTTC
>-|TRBJ2-7|TRBD2|TRBV5-1
CASRDKRGSLDEQYF
TGCGCCAGCCGGGATAAGCGGGGGAGCTTGGACGAGCAGTACTTC
>few|TRBJ2-3|-|TRBV5-4
CASSPWETSTDTQYF
TGTGCCAGCAGCCCCTGGGAGACTAGCACAGATACGCAGTATTTT
>-|TRBJ1-4|-|TRBV20-1
CSARGQLNEKLFF
TGCAGTGCTAGAGGACAGCTTAATGAAAAACTGTTTTTT
>many|TRBJ2-7|TRBD1|TRBV20-1
CSARDLRQGDSYEQYF
TGCAGTGCTAGAGATCTCAGACAGGGGGACTCCTACGAGCAGTACTTC
>few|TRBJ2-3|TRBD2|TRBV6-2/TRBV6-3
CASSYPLGGGAADTQYF
TGTGCCAGCAGTTACCCATTAGGCGGGGGGGCCGCAGATACGCAGTATTTT
>-|TRBJ2-7|-|TRBV20-1
CSAPSGTYEQYF
TGCAGTGCCCCGAGCGGAACCTACGAGCAGTACTTC
>-|TRBJ1-1|-|TRBV29-1
CSVAWNRGTEAFF
TGCAGCGTAGCCTGGAACCGAGGGACTGAAGCTTTCTTT
>-|TRBJ2-5|-|TRBV28
CASSFRGHYQETQYF
TGTGCCAGCAGTTTCCGGGGGCACTACCAAGAGACCCAGTACTTC
>few|TRBJ2-5|TRBD2|TRBV29-1
CSVDVGGAQETQYF
TGCAGCGTTGATGTCGGGGGGGCCCAAGAGACCCAGTACTTC
>-|TRBJ2-1|-|TRBV12-3/TRBV12-4
CASSFNGNGAEQFF
TGTGCCAGCAGTTTTAATGGGAATGGTGCGGAGCAGTTCTTC
>-|TRBJ2-2|-|TRBV10-3
CAISGLDIPTGELFF
TGTGCCATCAGCGGACTGGATATTCCCACCGGGGAGCTGTTTTTT
>many|TRBJ2-7|-|TRBV2
CASSESTREQYF
TGTGCCAGCAGTGAAAGTACACGGGAGCAGTACTTC
>-|TRBJ2-1|-|TRBV12-3/TRBV12-4
CASSRLDSYNEQFF
TGTGCCAGCAGTCGACTCGACAGTTACAATGAGCAGTTCTTC
>few|TRBJ2-1|-|TRBV20-1
CSAGRGGNNEQFF
TGCAGTGCTGGGCGTGGGGGAAACAATGAGCAGTTCTTC
>-|TRBJ1-2|-|TRBV2
CASRVTGYTF
TGTGCCAGCAGGGTAACTGGCTACACCTTC
>-|TRBJ2-2|-|TRBV7-8
CASSFSEGTGELFF
TGTGCCAGCAGCTTTTCCGAGGGCACCGGGGAGCTGTTTTTT
>-|TRBJ2-5|TRBD2|TRBV5-4
CASSFYAGGQETQYF
TGTGCCAGCAGCTTTTACGCGGGGGGACAAGAGACCCAGTACTTC
>many|TRBJ1-1|-|TRBV2
CASRYGMGTEAFF
TGTGCCAGCAGATATGGGATGGGCACTGAAGCTTTCTTT
>many|TRBJ1-1|-|TRBV5-1
CASSGGQNMNTEAFF
TGCGCCAGCAGCGGAGGACAGAACATGAACACTGAAGCTTTCTTT
>few|TRBJ2-7|-|TRBV7-9
CASSTMMREQYF
TGTGCCAGCAGCACCATGATGAGGGAGCAGTACTTC
>many|TRBJ2-7|-|TRBV7-9
CASSLKTLGQYF
TGTGCCAGCAGCCTAAAAACCCTCGGGCAGTACTTC